The 26 T cell receptor beta chains reported below all come from one sample, sequenced in a study of Ad26.COV2.S vaccination and SARS-CoV-2 variants (dated by TCRdb to the early 2020s). This sample's treatment or condition label indicates: about 20 received Ad26.COV2.S at low or high dose, single or two shots; five or six received placebo; per-sample allocation not given. Repertoires of vaccine and placebo recipients were sequenced from samples taken on day 63 after the first injection. The protocol used for the library was the immunoSEQ multiplex PCR assay. The immuneACCESS repertoire file appears here via TCRdb, limited to in-frame rearrangements. These files lack a portion of the clones; in checked studies, under half of the deficit traces to unresolved V genes, and the cause of the others is not known. Here the sample has roughly 510,000 clones; roughly 89% occur a single time. About 13% of the sample is held by the ten biggest clonotypes.

This specimen consisted of peripheral blood, obtained in a trial of Ad26.COV2.S vaccine versus placebo. These TCRs come from a person between 18 and 59 years old who received the Ad26.COV2.S COVID-19 vaccine or a placebo.

The chain recombines TRBV6-2 or TRBV6-3 with TRBJ2-1; no definite D call. CDR1 is MNHEY and CDR2 is SVGEGT in the germline V gene. Between the trimmed V and J ends, which lost 6 bases and 4 bases, there was a span of 16 bases. The CDR3 loop spans 15 amino acids. CDR3 bases: TGTGCCAGCAGCCCGCGAAGGGTTCGATACAATGAGCAGTTCTTC. As protein: CASSPRRVRYNEQFF.

The chain uses TRBV11-2 and TRBJ1-1; no definite D call. V lost 2 bases and J lost 0, with 10 bases in between. Germline values: CDR1 SGHAT, CDR2 FQNNGV. The CDR3 runs 15 residues. This chain's CDR3 is CASSLPWGMNTEAFF. The CDR3 bases are TGTGCCAGCAGCTTACCATGGGGAATGAACACTGAAGCTTTCTTT.

The chain has TRBV12-3 or TRBV12-4 and TRBJ1-1; D unresolved. Deletions cut 6 bases from V and 10 bases from J, with 18 bases between. The CDR3 runs to 13 residues. CDR3 nucleotide sequence: TGTGCCAGCAGCCCCCCGAGCGGGAGCAGAGCTTTCTTT. Translating gives CASSPPSGSRAFF.

The DNA for the CDR3 is TGTGCCAGCAGCTTGGGGTTGCGTGACGGTGAAGCTTTCTTT. This translates into CASSLGLRDGEAFF. The rearrangement uses TRBV5-4 and TRBJ1-1; no clear D. Germline CDR1 is SGHNT and CDR2 is YYREEE (reference sequence). CDR3 length equals 14 residues. V was cut by 0 bases and J by 7 bases, with 13 bases left in between.

The chain couples TRBV10-3 to TRBJ1-4; the D is unclear. The ends were cut back, 2 bases at V and 6 bases at J, with 10 bases in the middle. This CDR3 spans 14 amino acids. Germline V gene lookup returns CDR1 ENHRY and CDR2 SYGVKD. The CDR3 sequence: CAISEGLRDEKLFF. Written as DNA, the CDR3 is TGTGCCATCAGTGAGGGACTCAGAGATGAAAAACTGTTTTTT.

This sequence joins TRBV27 and TRBJ2-7; 7 bases match TRBD2. V was pared by 0 bases and J by 2 bases, with 4 bases of the junction left unmatched. The CDR3 contains 15 residues. Germline V lookup: CDR1 MNHEY, CDR2 SMNVEV (reference sequence). Written as DNA, the CDR3 is TGTGCCAGCAGTTTATCGCAAGGACTAGCCTACGAGCAGTACTTC. It yields the protein CASSLSQGLAYEQYF.

The chain couples TRBV3-1 (or the pseudogene TRBV3-2) to TRBJ2-7; TRBD1 is a possible D gene (5 bases). Trimming took 2 bases from V and 1 from J, leaving 9 bases between them. This CDR3 region has 14 residues. Per germline, CDR1 LGHDT and CDR2 YNNKEL (reference sequence). The CDR3 loop is CASSQTRTSYEQYF. DNA for the CDR3: TGTGCCAGCAGCCAAACCCGGACATCCTACGAGCAGTACTTC.

CDR3 nucleotide sequence: TGTGCCAGCAGCCGACAGTTCACCGGGGAGCTGTTTTTT. It translates to CASSRQFTGELFF. The chain employs TRBV11-3 and TRBJ2-2; the D gene is possibly TRBD1 (5 bases). V lost 5 bases and J 4 bases, leaving 8 bases between the germline ends. The V gene's germline CDR1 is SGHNT and CDR2 YENEEA. This CDR3 has 13 amino acids.

The V and J genes are TRBV6-6 and TRBJ2-7; the D gene is possibly TRBD2 (7 bases). The CDR3 runs to 16 residues. V lost 6 bases and J 6 bases, leaving 24 bases between the germline ends. Germline V gives CDR1 MNHNY, CDR2 SVGAGI (reference sequence). The CDR3 loop reads CASRAATSGASGEQYF. The CDR3 DNA follows: TGTGCCAGCAGGGCCGCGACCTCAGGGGCTAGCGGCGAGCAGTACTTC.

This clone was found once. The chain combines TRBV30 with TRBJ2-3; either TRBD1 or TRBD2 may fit D (6 bases each). The length of the CDR3 is 15 residues. The germline V gene encodes CDR1 GTSNPN and CDR2 SVGIG (reference sequence). V was pared by 3 bases and J by 1 base, with 14 bases between. The CDR3 sequence: CAWSRGLQGTDTQYF. The CDR3 DNA follows: TGTGCCTGGAGCAGGGGACTTCAGGGCACAGATACGCAGTATTTT.

This chain links TRBV6-1 with TRBJ2-6, with 7 positions matching TRBD1. After removal of 2 bases from V and 0 bases from J, the junction contained 10 bases not matched to a gene. The CDR3 extends over 19 amino acids. Germline assignment: CDR1 MNHNS and CDR2 SASEGT. CDR3 nucleotides: TGTGCCAGCAGTGAATTCTTTTGGGACAGTGCCTCTGGGGCCAACGTCCTGACTTTC. This sequence encodes CASSEFFWDSASGANVLTF.

This clone was seen once. The rearrangement joins TRBV13 to TRBJ2-2, with TRBD1 matching over 10 bases. CDR3 size: 12 residues. Looked up from germline, CDR1 is PRHDT and CDR2 is FYEKMQ (reference sequence). V lost 3 bases and J lost 15; bases outside the gene matches: 4. CDR3 nucleotide sequence: TGTGCCAGCAGCTTGGGACAGGGGAAGTTGTTTTTT. Its translation: CASSLGQGKLFF.

This sequence joins TRBV4-3 and TRBJ2-3; 9 bases map to TRBD2. V was clipped by 3 bases and J by 4 bases; unmatched bases: 8. Germline CDR1 is LGHNA and CDR2 is YSLEER. CDR3 length: 16 residues. CDR3 protein: CASSQTSGTTPDTQYF. DNA of the CDR3: TGCGCCAGCAGCCAGACTAGCGGAACGACGCCAGATACGCAGTATTTT.

This clone was counted at least ten times. The chain has TRBV7-9 and TRBJ2-1; tentatively, D is TRBD1 (5 bases). CDR1 and CDR2 (germline): SEHNR, FQNEAQ (reference sequence). The CDR3 spans 13 residues. Trimming left V 7 bases short and J 1 base short, with 8 bases between. CDR3 nucleotide sequence: TGTGCCAGCAACCCAGGGTCCTACAATGAGCAGTTCTTC. It encodes CASNPGSYNEQFF.

The rearrangement joins TRBV5-1 to TRBJ1-1, with D possibly matching TRBD1 (5 bases). Germline V gives CDR1 SGHRS, CDR2 YFSETQ. CDR3 size: 13 residues. V was trimmed by 3 bases and J by 8 bases, leaving 14 bases between them. The CDR3 sequence: CASSSGTRTEAFF. In nucleotides, the CDR3 is TGCGCCAGCAGCTCGGGGACCCGTACCGAAGCTTTCTTT.

The chain uses TRBV28 and TRBJ2-7; D gene unclear. The length of the CDR3 is 11 residues. The germline V gene encodes CDR1 MDHEN and CDR2 SYDVKM. The germline V and J ends were trimmed by 0 bases and 4 bases, with 1 base remaining between them. CDR3 bases: TGTGCCAGCAGTTTATGGTACGAGCAGTACTTC. Translation: CASSLWYEQYF.

This sequence joins TRBV7-2 and TRBJ2-1; the match to TRBD2 covers 7 bases. With 5 bases clipped from V and 5 bases from J, the junction kept 6 bases outside the gene matches. The germline CDR1 and CDR2 sequences are SGHTA and FQGNSA. CDR3 length: 14 residues. The CDR3 DNA reads as TGTGCCAGCAGCCCTAGCGGCTGGAACAATGAGCAGTTCTTC. Protein product: CASSPSGWNNEQFF.

The chain combines TRBV7-9 with TRBJ2-3; a possible D gene is TRBD1 (9 bases). The V and J ends lost 5 bases and 4 bases respectively, with 19 bases between them. CDR1 and CDR2 (germline): SEHNR, FQNEAQ (reference sequence). CDR3 length equals 16 residues. DNA of the CDR3: TGTGCCAGCAGCCCGGGGGGGACAGGGAACCCAGATACGCAGTATTTT. Protein product: CASSPGGTGNPDTQYF.

This chain joins TRBV9 and TRBJ2-3; 8 nucleotides match TRBD2. Germline CDR1 is SGDLS and CDR2 is YYNGEE. This CDR3 is built from 15 residues. The ends lost 5 bases at V and 1 base at J; junction bases unmatched: 6. The CDR3 spells CASRRAGVGTDTQYF. CDR3 bases: TGTGCCAGCAGGAGAGCGGGAGTAGGCACAGATACGCAGTATTTT.

The genes are TRBV6-2 or TRBV6-3 and TRBJ1-5; no definite D call. This CDR3 is 18 amino acids long. Trimming removed 1 base at V and 3 bases at J, with 19 bases between. Germline assignment: CDR1 MNHEY and CDR2 SVGEGT. The CDR3 sequence: CASSYLSGRTHNNQPQHF. The CDR3 bases are TGTGCCAGCAGTTACTTATCGGGCAGGACTCACAACAATCAGCCCCAGCATTTT.

This clone was seen only once. This chain uses TRBV9 with TRBJ2-3; TRBD2 matches at 8 bases. With V trimmed by 2 bases and J by 0 bases, 5 bases remained unmatched. This CDR3 region has 16 residues. Per the germline V gene, CDR1 is SGDLS and CDR2 is YYNGEE. DNA for the CDR3: TGTGCCAGCAGCGTCGAAGCGGGAGCTAGCACAGATACGCAGTATTTT. It yields the protein CASSVEAGASTDTQYF.

This rearrangement joins TRBV5-1 to TRBJ2-1; possibly TRBD2 for D (5 bases). V lost 5 bases and J 2 bases, leaving 20 bases between the germline ends. Looked up from germline, CDR1 is SGHRS and CDR2 is YFSETQ. The CDR3 runs to 17 residues. CDR3 sequence reads: CASRRLSGSGTYNEQFF. The CDR3 DNA sequence: TGCGCCAGCAGGCGTCTTAGTGGGAGCGGCACCTACAATGAGCAGTTCTTC.

J is TRBJ1-2 and V is TRBV28; 9 nucleotides line up with TRBD1. CDR3 length: 14 amino acids. V trimming: 6 bases; J trimming: 4 bases; junction bases outside the gene matches: 6. Germline V gene sequence: CDR1 MDHEN, CDR2 SYDVKM. CDR3: CASRLQGAPYGYTF. In DNA form, the CDR3 reads TGTGCCAGCAGATTACAGGGGGCCCCCTATGGCTACACCTTC.

V usage is TRBV9 and J usage is TRBJ2-1; 7 bases align to TRBD2. Germline V CDR1 and CDR2: SGDLS, YYNGEE. V shed 5 bases and J 14 bases; nucleotides not matched to a gene: 10. The CDR3 has 12 residues. CDR3 loop: CASSGEGPTKFF. The CDR3 bases are TGTGCCAGCAGTGGGGAGGGGCCCACCAAGTTCTTC.

The V call is TRBV4-1, the J call TRBJ2-3; either TRBD1 or TRBD2 may fit D (5 bases each). Germline loops: CDR1 MGHRA, CDR2 YSYEKL. V shed 1 base and J shed 6 bases, with 14 bases lying between them. The CDR3 has 15 residues. The CDR3 region has the DNA TGCGCCAGCAGCCAAGGGGGCCGGAGGTTGGATACGCAGTATTTT. Protein: CASSQGGRRLDTQYF.

The rearrangement links TRBV6-6 to TRBJ1-6, with 9 bases identical to TRBD1. Germline V CDR1 and CDR2: MNHNY, SVGAGI (reference sequence). The V gene end was trimmed by 5 bases and the J gene end by 14 bases; junction bases not matched to a gene: 19. The CDR3 is made up of 17 amino acids. The CDR3 DNA sequence: TGTGCCAGCAGTCCCCGGACCGGGACAGGGACATCTTGGTCCCTCCACTTT. Protein product: CASSPRTGTGTSWSLHF.